A selection of T cell receptor beta chains follows, all from one sample in a study of tumor-infiltrating lymphocytes in localized non-small cell lung cancer. Clones were read by immunoSEQ multiplex PCR, and TCRdb kept only the in-frame ones, dropping some. The sample contains thousands of clones, 81% of which appear only once. Material for sequencing was uninvolved lung tissue not adjacent to the tumor. These receptors all stem from a human donor with non-small cell lung cancer. Both conserved end residues are part of each CDR3. A D gene is named only where the DNA matches it firmly. Expanded clones get a size class; other rows say once, few or many, or leave the size out.

d_call j_call v_call clone_size cdr3_aa cdr3_nt
. TRBJ2-2 TRBV11-2 . CASSLEAGAAGELFF TGTGCCAGCAGCTTAGAGGCCGGGGCGGCCGGGGAGCTGTTTTTT
TRBD2 TRBJ2-1 TRBV5-1 once CASSLDTSGREQFF TGCGCCAGCAGCTTGGATACTAGCGGGAGGGAGCAGTTCTTC
. TRBJ1-3 TRBV7-2 . CASSSGLNSGNTIYF TGTGCCAGCAGCTCTGGACTGAACTCTGGAAACACCATATATTTT
. TRBJ1-2 TRBV5-5 . CASSFLSAGGYTF TGTGCCAGCAGTTTCCTCTCGGCCGGAGGCTACACCTTC
TRBD1 TRBJ2-5 TRBV28 . CASSWDRDRGWTQYF TGTGCCAGCAGTTGGGACCGGGACAGGGGTTGGACCCAGTACTTC
TRBD1 TRBJ2-7 TRBV27 . CASSSGQGALRSYEQYF TGTGCCAGCAGTTCGGGACAGGGGGCCCTAAGGTCCTACGAGCAGTACTTC
. TRBJ1-2 TRBV7-2 . CASSQTGSLTYGYTF TGTGCCAGCAGCCAAACCGGGTCCCTAACTTATGGCTACACCTTC
TRBD2 TRBJ2-5 TRBV12-5 . CASEGSGRRHQETQYF TGTGCTAGTGAGGGTAGCGGGAGGAGACATCAAGAGACCCAGTACTTC
. TRBJ2-7 TRBV6-1 . CASTPLSGNRDEQYF TGTGCCAGCACTCCCTTGTCGGGGAATAGGGACGAGCAGTACTTC
. TRBJ2-1 TRBV28 . CASSFRYNEQFF TGTGCCAGCAGTTTCCGCTACAATGAGCAGTTCTTC
. TRBJ1-1 TRBV6-6 . CASSTYTEAFF TGTGCCAGCAGTACTTACACTGAAGCTTTCTTT
TRBD2 TRBJ2-7 TRBV11-2 . CASSSGLVAYEQYF TGTGCCAGCAGCTCGGGACTAGTGGCCTACGAGCAGTACTTC
TRBD1 TRBJ2-5 TRBV28 . CASSPPRTGWKTQYF TGTGCCAGCAGCCCCCCCCGGACAGGGTGGAAGACCCAGTACTTC
. TRBJ2-2 TRBV27 . CASRRLGDSNTGELFF TGTGCCAGCAGAAGACTGGGGGACTCTAACACCGGGGAGCTGTTTTTT
. TRBJ1-6 TRBV7-8 . CASNTGLTEPLHF TGTGCCAGCAACACGGGCCTTACTGAACCCCTCCACTTT
. TRBJ2-7 TRBV29-1 . CSVVSPLGSAYEQYF TGCAGCGTTGTCAGCCCACTCGGGAGTGCCTACGAGCAGTACTTC
. TRBJ1-2 TRBV28 . CASQISGRADGYTF TGTGCCAGCCAGATCTCGGGACGGGCAGATGGCTACACCTTC
. TRBJ2-5 TRBV7-3 once CASSLNPEAGTQYF TGTGCCAGCAGCTTAAATCCCGAGGCGGGGACCCAGTACTTC
. TRBJ1-4 TRBV4-1 . CASSQERGENEKLFF TGCGCCAGCAGCCAAGAGCGGGGGGAGAATGAAAAACTGTTTTTT
. TRBJ1-5 TRBV5-1 . CASSPGAGDSNQPQHF TGCGCCAGCAGCCCCGGTGCGGGGGATAGCAATCAGCCCCAGCATTTT
TRBD2 TRBJ2-5 TRBV4-1 few CASSQEARREGAQYF TGCGCCAGCAGCCAAGAGGCGCGCAGGGAGGGAGCGCAGTACTTC
. TRBJ2-3 TRBV2 once CASNRDKVTDTQYF TGTGCCAGTAACCGGGACAAGGTCACAGATACGCAGTATTTT
. TRBJ1-3 TRBV6-1 . CASSEAGGAGRNTIYF TGTGCCAGCAGTGAAGCGGGTGGGGCAGGGCGAAACACCATATATTTT
. TRBJ1-5 TRBV6-1 few CASSESSPAQPQHF TGTGCCAGCAGTGAATCTTCCCCGGCGCAGCCCCAGCATTTT
. TRBJ2-3 TRBV6-1 . CASSEERGGTDTQYF TGTGCCAGCAGTGAAGAACGGGGTGGCACAGATACGCAGTATTTT
TRBD1 TRBJ2-5 TRBV6-1 . CASSESLGGTGFSRTQYF TGTGCCAGCAGTGAATCTTTAGGGGGGACAGGGTTTTCGAGGACCCAGTACTTC
TRBD2 TRBJ2-5 TRBV6-5 . CASSYSRGLAETQYF TGTGCCAGCAGTTATTCCCGGGGACTAGCGGAGACCCAGTACTTC
. TRBJ1-1 TRBV7-2 . CASSLRWGNEAFF TGTGCCAGCAGCTTAAGATGGGGAAATGAAGCTTTCTTT
. TRBJ1-1 TRBV28 . CASSLSFGGDTEAFF TGTGCCAGCAGTTTATCCTTCGGGGGGGACACTGAAGCTTTCTTT
. TRBJ1-1 TRBV21-1 . CASSKEHRMNTEAFF TGTGCCAGCAGCAAAGAACACAGAATGAACACTGAAGCTTTCTTT
TRBD2 TRBJ2-7 TRBV5-4 . CASSPGTSGPYEQYF TGTGCCAGCAGCCCCGGGACTAGCGGCCCCTACGAGCAGTACTTC
. TRBJ2-1 TRBV5-4 . CASSYPGGPLSYNEQFF TGTGCCAGCAGCTACCCCGGAGGGCCCCTATCCTACAATGAGCAGTTCTTC
. TRBJ2-7 TRBV19 . CASSVVHEGLHEQYF TGTGCCAGTTCTGTGGTCCACGAGGGACTCCACGAGCAGTACTTC
. TRBJ2-7 TRBV7-8 . CASSLLGVGDEQYF TGTGCCAGCAGCTTATTGGGAGTCGGTGACGAGCAGTACTTC
TRBD2 TRBJ2-2 TRBV9 medium-sized CASSVTVPLLAGVDTGELFF TGTGCCAGCAGCGTAACCGTCCCTCTACTAGCGGGAGTTGACACCGGGGAGCTGTTTTTT
. TRBJ1-2 TRBV30 . CAWSRRYGYTF TGTGCCTGGAGTCGTAGGTATGGCTACACCTTC
. TRBJ1-3 TRBV11-2 . CASSRQGNTIYF TGTGCCAGCAGTCGACAGGGAAACACCATATATTTT
TRBD2 TRBJ2-5 TRBV29-1 . CSVEGEVTSGDLETQYF TGCAGCGTTGAAGGGGAAGTGACTAGCGGAGACCTAGAGACCCAGTACTTC
TRBD1 TRBJ1-4 TRBV6-1 . CATILTGFTNEKLFF TGTGCTACCATCCTGACAGGGTTCACTAATGAAAAACTGTTTTTT
. TRBJ1-5 TRBV15 . CATSRDKGRAPQHF TGTGCCACCAGCAGAGATAAGGGCAGGGCGCCCCAGCATTTT
. TRBJ2-5 TRBV13 . CASSPERRRQETQYF TGTGCCAGCAGCCCAGAACGTCGGCGCCAAGAGACCCAGTACTTC
TRBD1 TRBJ1-1 TRBV30 few CAWSWDRLNTEAFF TGTGCCTGGAGCTGGGACAGACTGAACACTGAAGCTTTCTTT